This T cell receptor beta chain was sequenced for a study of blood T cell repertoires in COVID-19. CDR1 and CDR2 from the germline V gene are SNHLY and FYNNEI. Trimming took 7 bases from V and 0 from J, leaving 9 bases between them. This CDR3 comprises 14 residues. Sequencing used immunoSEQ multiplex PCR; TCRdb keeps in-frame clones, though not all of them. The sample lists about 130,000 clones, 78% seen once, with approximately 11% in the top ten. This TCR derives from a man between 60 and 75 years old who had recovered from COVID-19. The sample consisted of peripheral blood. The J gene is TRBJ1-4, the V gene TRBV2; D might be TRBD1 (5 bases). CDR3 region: CASNGGPTNEKLFF. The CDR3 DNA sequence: TGTGCCAGCAACGGGGGACCAACTAATGAAAAACTGTTTTTT.